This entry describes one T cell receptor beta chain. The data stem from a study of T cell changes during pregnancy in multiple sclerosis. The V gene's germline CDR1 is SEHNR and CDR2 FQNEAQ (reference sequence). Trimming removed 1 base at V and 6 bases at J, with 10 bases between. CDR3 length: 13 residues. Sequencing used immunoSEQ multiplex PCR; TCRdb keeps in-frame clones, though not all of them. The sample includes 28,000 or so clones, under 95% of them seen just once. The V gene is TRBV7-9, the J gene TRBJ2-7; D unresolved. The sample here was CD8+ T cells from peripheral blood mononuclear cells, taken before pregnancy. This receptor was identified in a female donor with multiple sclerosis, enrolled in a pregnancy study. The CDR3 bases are TGTGCCAGCAGCTTAGAAATGGCTGCCGAGCAGTACTTC. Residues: CASSLEMAAEQYF.